The next 27 T cell receptor beta chains were all read from a single sample in a study of shared clonotypes between healthy human individuals. The protocol was immunoSEQ multiplex PCR, while the TCRdb copy is restricted to in-frame clones and leaves out a portion. The sample carries 2.3 million or so clones, just over 90% recorded once. Material: naive CD4+ T cells from PBMCs. Subset defined: CD45RA+ positively selected. These receptor sequences come from a man aged 18 to 29 in good health. Some clones in this sample may be carry-over from other donors' samples.

CDR3: CASSLPWDRGRETPGEQFF. The CDR3 DNA follows: TGCGCCAGCAGCTTGCCCTGGGACAGGGGACGGGAGACTCCGGGGGAGCAGTTCTTC. J is TRBJ2-1 and V is TRBV5-1, with 10 bases fitting TRBD1. CDR1 is SGHRS, CDR2 YFSETQ, per germline. V lost 1 base and J lost 10; bases outside the gene matches: 20. CDR3 length: 19 residues.

The chain couples TRBV7-2 to TRBJ2-7; no clear D gene. This CDR3 is built from 15 residues. Trimming took off 2 bases at V and 0 bases at J, with 11 bases between the two ends. Germline CDR1 and CDR2: SGHTA and FQGNSA. CDR3: CASSLSPVGSYEQYF. Written as DNA, the CDR3 is TGTGCCAGCAGCTTATCCCCAGTAGGCTCCTACGAGCAGTACTTC.

The chain employs TRBV27 and TRBJ2-3; weak D call: TRBD2 (5 bases). Germline V gene data show CDR1 as MNHEY and CDR2 as SMNVEV (reference sequence). Trimming removed 0 bases from V and 4 bases from J, with 17 bases in between. The CDR3 totals 17 residues. CDR3 amino acids: CASSLSNRLAPADTQYF. The CDR3 bases are TGTGCCAGCAGTTTATCGAATAGGCTAGCTCCCGCAGATACGCAGTATTTT.

The chain carries TRBV7-9 and TRBJ2-1, with 8 bases aligning to TRBD1. In germline, CDR1 is SEHNR, CDR2 FQNEAQ (reference sequence). This CDR3 spans 15 amino acids. J gave up 10 bases and V 4 bases, and 12 bases lay outside the gene matches. CDR3 amino acids: CASSSPDRVSREQFF. The CDR3, as DNA: TGTGCCAGCAGCTCCCCGGACAGGGTGAGCAGGGAGCAGTTCTTC.

This chain uses TRBV28 with TRBJ1-2; D call uncertain. The germline gives CDR1 MDHEN, CDR2 SYDVKM. This CDR3 has 12 residues. Trimming took 2 bases from V and 4 from J, leaving 5 bases between them. The CDR3 protein is CASSLMAYGYTF. The CDR3 coding sequence is TGTGCCAGCAGTTTAATGGCCTATGGCTACACCTTC.

The chain employs TRBV29-1 and TRBJ2-1; 7 bases align to TRBD2. Germline assignment: CDR1 SQVTM and CDR2 ANQGSEA. V was pared by 7 bases and J by 3 bases, with 12 bases of the junction left unmatched. CDR3 size: 15 residues. The CDR3 bases are TGCAGCGCGCAAGGGACTACCCCCTACTACAATGAGCAGTTCTTC. This gives the protein CSAQGTTPYYNEQFF.

This clone was found once. V is TRBV5-1 and J is TRBJ1-1; 7 nucleotides line up with TRBD1. The germline V gene has CDR1 SGHRS and CDR2 YFSETQ. The CDR3 extends over 15 amino acids. V lost 4 bases and J lost 5; bases outside the gene matches: 11. This CDR3 reads CASSRPQGGGTEAFF. CDR3 bases: TGCGCCAGCAGCAGACCCCAGGGGGGGGGTACTGAAGCTTTCTTT.

V gene TRBV5-6 combines with J gene TRBJ1-2, with D possibly TRBD1 on 5 matching bases. The CDR3 contains 15 residues. CDR1 is SGHDT, CDR2 YYEEEE, per germline. Trimming left V 6 bases short and J 4 bases short, with 19 bases between. The CDR3 is CASTLRGRSIYGYTF. In DNA, the CDR3 is TGTGCCAGCACCCTGAGGGGCAGAAGTATCTATGGCTACACCTTC.

This sequence joins TRBV2 and TRBJ2-1; D is ambiguous. Germline V CDR1 and CDR2: SNHLY, FYNNEI. V was shortened by 6 bases and J by 0 bases, with 9 bases between the two germline ends. The length of the CDR3 is 14 residues. DNA for the CDR3: TGTGCCAGCAGAGGGTATTCCTCCTACAATGAGCAGTTCTTC. This encodes CASRGYSSYNEQFF.

The rearrangement uses TRBV15 and TRBJ2-5, with D tentatively TRBD2 (5 bases). Trimming shortened V by 4 bases and J by 5 bases, and 14 bases separated the two germline ends. Germline assignment: CDR1 LNHNV and CDR2 YYDKDF (reference sequence). CDR3 length: 14 residues. CDR3 DNA sequence: TGTGCCACCAGCACCAGACCGGGGAGCGAGACCCAGTACTTC. This gives the protein CATSTRPGSETQYF.

On this clone itself: This same CDR3 is encoded by further DNA sequences in the sample. The chain couples TRBV18 to TRBJ2-5; 9 bases are shared with TRBD1. V dropped 3 bases and J dropped 4; count of bases not matched to a gene: 6. From germline, CDR1 is KGHSH and CDR2 LQKENI. This CDR3 has 15 amino acids. DNA of the CDR3: TGTGCCAGCTCACCTCCCTCGACAGGGGGAGAGACCCAGTACTTC. This codes for CASSPPSTGGETQYF.

V gene TRBV2 combines with J gene TRBJ2-5; possibly TRBD1 for D (5 bases). The CDR3 extends over 13 amino acids. V was trimmed by 7 bases and J by 3 bases, leaving 12 bases between them. Germline-derived CDR1 and CDR2 are SNHLY and FYNNEI. The CDR3 spells CASTRQIEETQYF. CDR3 nucleotides: TGTGCCAGCACCAGACAGATTGAAGAGACCCAGTACTTC.

The chain has TRBV5-8 and TRBJ2-1; D is perhaps TRBD2 (6 bases). V dropped 1 base and J dropped 5 bases, with 13 bases sitting between them. CDR3 length equals 15 residues. The germline CDR1 and CDR2 sequences are SGHTS and YDEGEE. CDR3 amino acids: CASSLLPTSNNEQFF. The CDR3 DNA follows: TGTGCCAGCAGCTTGCTGCCGACTAGTAACAATGAGCAGTTCTTC.

This clone was detected a few times. V gene TRBV7-8 combines with J gene TRBJ2-7; D may be TRBD1 (5 bases). Per germline, CDR1 SGHVS and CDR2 FQNEAQ. Deletions cut 5 bases from V and 6 bases from J, with 14 bases between. This CDR3 has 13 amino acids. This CDR3 reads CASSHPQGGEQYF. CDR3 bases: TGTGCCAGCAGCCACCCCCAGGGCGGCGAGCAGTACTTC.

The chain combines TRBV5-4 with TRBJ2-3; D is possibly TRBD1 (6 bases). The V gene's germline CDR1 is SGHNT and CDR2 YYREEE (reference sequence). V lost 5 bases, J lost 6 bases, and 19 bases lay in between. This CDR3 contains 15 residues. DNA of the CDR3: TGTGCCAGCAGTCAACCGGACAGTTACAGGGATACGCAGTATTTT. Its protein product is CASSQPDSYRDTQYF.

The chain's CDR3 is CAISGGDPGNEQFF. The CDR3 DNA is TGTGCCATCAGTGGAGGCGATCCGGGGAATGAGCAGTTCTTC. J is TRBJ2-1 and V is TRBV10-3, with D maybe TRBD2 (5 bases). This CDR3 is 14 amino acids long. The V and J ends lost 4 bases and 7 bases respectively, with 14 bases between them. CDR1 ENHRY and CDR2 SYGVKD come from the germline V gene.

This rearrangement joins TRBV25-1 to TRBJ2-7, with TRBD1 matching 7 bases. The CDR3 extends over 13 amino acids. The junction had 12 bases not matched to a gene; V was cut back by 3 bases and J by 13 bases. CDR1 MGHDK and CDR2 SYGVNS come from the germline V gene. The CDR3 here is CASSDVRGKDPYF. The CDR3 coding sequence is TGTGCCAGCAGTGACGTCAGGGGGAAGGACCCATACTTC.

This chain links TRBV14 with TRBJ2-2; TRBD1 aligns across 8 bases. Germline CDR1 reads SGHDN; CDR2 reads FVKESK. J was trimmed by 6 bases and V by 4 bases; bases with no gene match: 10. CDR3 length: 16 amino acids. The CDR3 nucleotides read TGTGCCAGCAGCCCGCCGAGGACAGGGTATTCCGGGGAGCTGTTTTTT. Protein: CASSPPRTGYSGELFF.

This chain joins TRBV12-5 and TRBJ2-5; 11 positions agree with TRBD2. V shed 6 bases, J shed 5 bases, and the junction held 14 bases outside the gene matches. Germline CDR1 LGHNT, CDR2 FRNRAP. The length of the CDR3 is 17 residues. This CDR3 is CASGFLAGGPTLETQYF. The CDR3, as DNA: TGTGCTAGTGGGTTTCTAGCGGGAGGCCCCACCTTGGAGACCCAGTACTTC.

This chain joins TRBV4-1 and TRBJ2-3; D not certain. Trimming pared 4 bases from V and 6 bases from J, leaving 11 bases between. CDR1 is MGHRA and CDR2 is YSYEKL in the germline V gene. CDR3 size: 13 residues. In DNA, the CDR3 is TGCGCCAGCAGCCGGTTTAACTCGGATACGCAGTATTTT. Its translation is CASSRFNSDTQYF.

This CDR3 is CASSLSGRVGPSSYNEQFF. Here the CDR3 DNA reads TGTGCCAGCAGCCTAAGCGGGAGGGTGGGGCCCAGCTCCTACAATGAGCAGTTCTTC. The rearrangement joins TRBV7-9 to TRBJ2-1; 10 bases map to TRBD2. CDR3 length equals 19 residues. CDR1 SEHNR and CDR2 FQNEAQ come from the germline V gene (reference sequence). Germline trimming cut 5 bases from V and 0 bases from J; bases unmatched to any gene: 13.

Note on this clone: At one end, the junction sequence differs from germline, possibly due to a read error. The chain links TRBV27 to TRBJ1-5, with a tentative D call TRBD1 (5 bases). CDR3 length: 12 amino acids. Germline values: CDR1 MNHEY, CDR2 SMNVEV (reference sequence). The DNA for the CDR3 is TGTGCCAGCAGCCTCGAGGGACGGAGCCTGTATTTT. It is translated as CASSLEGRSLYF.

The chain couples TRBV6-1 to TRBJ2-7; D unclear. V was cut by 6 bases and J by 4 bases, with 10 bases left in between. The V gene's germline CDR1 is MNHNS and CDR2 SASEGT. The CDR3 has 12 amino acids. CDR3 amino acids: CASRHPTYEQYF. CDR3 nucleotide sequence: TGTGCCAGCAGACACCCGACTTACGAGCAGTACTTC.

V usage is TRBV29-1 and J usage is TRBJ2-5; TRBD1 matches 9 bases. The CDR3 sequence is 13 residues long. Germline trimming cut 6 bases from V and 7 bases from J; bases unmatched to any gene: 9. CDR1 and CDR2 from the germline V gene are SQVTM and ANQGSEA. Here the CDR3 reads CSVSGTGQVTQYF. The CDR3, as DNA: TGCAGCGTCTCCGGGACAGGGCAGGTGACCCAGTACTTC. Full variable domain (outside the CDR3, taken from reference TRBV29-1 and TRBJ2-5): SAVISQKPSRDICQRGTSLTIQCQVDSQVTMMFWYRQQPGQSLTLIATANQGSEATYESGFVIDKFPISRPNLTFSTLTVSNMSPEDSSIYLCSVSGTGQVTQYFGPGTRLLVL.

J is TRBJ2-1 and V is TRBV2, with D uncertain. Trimming took off 7 bases at V and 0 bases at J, with 16 bases between the two ends. The CDR3 sequence is 16 residues long. CDR1 is SNHLY, CDR2 FYNNEI, per germline. As DNA, the CDR3 is TGTGCCAGCACCCCAAGGAGAGAGTACTCCTACAATGAGCAGTTCTTC. As protein: CASTPRREYSYNEQFF.

This chain connects TRBV5-4 to TRBJ2-1; D possibly corresponds to TRBD2 (6 bases). Germline CDR1 reads SGHNT; CDR2 reads YYREEE (reference sequence). V was clipped by 0 bases and J by 3 bases, with 19 bases between them. This CDR3 has 18 amino acids. CDR3 amino acids: CASSLDSIWEAGYNEQFF. In DNA form, the CDR3 reads TGTGCCAGCAGCTTGGACTCCATTTGGGAGGCTGGCTACAATGAGCAGTTCTTC.

This clone was recorded only once. For the CDR3, the DNA is TGTGCCAGCAGCTTAACTTCCGAGCAGTTCTTC. It encodes CASSLTSEQFF. The chain carries TRBV7-2 and TRBJ2-1; D uncertain. The CDR3 has 11 residues. The V and J ends lost 2 bases and 10 bases respectively, with 6 bases between them. Per the germline V gene, CDR1 is SGHTA and CDR2 is FQGNSA.